This TCR beta chain was identified in a study of graft-versus-host responses after intestinal transplantation. About the research overall: Uniformly, recipients were administered anti-thymocyte globulin induction with subsequent tacrolimus and steroids for around 3 years. Study-wide points: Early declines in HvG clones that occurred post-transplant were associated with peak circulating GvH clone levels. Investigators detected GvH clones in recipient marrow, with some emerging earlier in ileum or blood.

Assay: immunoSEQ multiplex PCR; the TCRdb copy retains only in-frame clones and omits some. The table shows 37,000 or so clones, with about 90% occurring only once. Germline CDR1 reads MNHNY; CDR2 reads SVGAGI (reference sequence). The CDR3 totals 14 residues. Germline trimming cut 3 bases from V and 6 bases from J; bases unmatched to any gene: 3. Note on this clone: Its cognate antigen is unknown.

This clonotype was sampled from a human patient who received an intestinal transplant, so some T cells may come from the graft donor. The input for sequencing was PBMCs, taken 300 to 320 days after intestinal transplant. V usage is TRBV6-6 and J usage is TRBJ1-5; 9 positions match TRBD1. The CDR3 protein is CASSYGTGSQPQHF. The CDR3 DNA follows: TGTGCCAGCAGTTATGGGACAGGGAGTCAGCCCCAGCATTTT.